The T cell receptor (beta chain) described here comes from a study of CD8 T cells in Susac syndrome (dated by TCRdb to the late 2010s). Concerning the study at large: Of the Susac syndrome patients who were sequenced, roughly 8 were in clinical remission while roughly six had clinically active disease. At the time of blood withdrawal, Susac syndrome patients were either therapy-naive, taking corticosteroids (with some also receiving IVIg), or on IVIg alone. Repertoire sequencing was used to test whether CD8+ T cell activation and differentiation in Susac syndrome was antigen driven. The study compared CD8+ T cell repertoire clonality among 12 healthy donors, about 14 Susac syndrome patients and 15 or so multiple sclerosis patients. The full study reports these points: Susac syndrome CD8+ repertoires showed clonal expansion, highest in CD8+ TEMRA cells and greater in clinically active than remitting patients. Sixteen and five Susac-specific public clones were found in the total CD8+ and CD8+ TEMRA repertoires, respectively. The number of individuals in the TCR sequencing and HLA analysis was acknowledged as relatively small.

RNA was extracted using the RNeasy kit, and about 0.45 to 1 microgram was reverse transcribed with random hexamers. The immunoSEQ multiplex PCR assay, which covers 54 Vbeta and 13 Jbeta segments, was used to amplify TCR beta CDR3 regions. To correct PCR amplification bias, a synthetic template baseline was used for both primer optimization and computational correction. The authors' analysis ran thus. Reads were annotated to V, D and J genes according to IMGT and were analyzed with immunoSEQ Analyzer, with only productive sequences retained. Clonality was computed as one minus Shannon entropy normalized by log2 of the number of productive unique sequences. For each patient and control, public and private clones were evaluated among the 100 most prevalent clones. A clone was defined as Susac-specific if it was absent from the healthy and MS cohorts, from roughly 990 published viral clones and from other ImmuneACCESS disease sequences. TCRdb reprocessing: public reads trimmed at Q25 with fastp, clones called with MiXCR, in-frame beta chains kept. Duplicate CDR3 protein sequences are folded into a single record with the most common DNA and genes. It is TCRdb's table, rather than the study itself, that gives the V and J calls and clone size. The sample records around 95,000 distinct CDR3 sequences, nearly 97% of which are singletons. More than 0.3% of the sample goes to the ten largest clones.

High-throughput TCR beta sequencing profiled peripheral blood CD8+ and CD4+ T cells from healthy donors, Susac syndrome patients and multiple sclerosis patients. Susac syndrome patients met recently defined diagnostic criteria for definite or probable disease. Bulk CD8+ and CD4+ T cells were purified by magnetic negative isolation, whereas CD8+ TEMRA cells were enriched by FACS. Blood was collected in EDTA tubes and processed within 24 hours, with PBMCs isolated through density gradient centrifugation. PBMCs intended for TCR sequencing were frozen in liquid nitrogen and were later thawed in a 37 degrees C water bath. The sorted or isolated CD4+, CD8+ and CD8+ TEMRA cells had a purity of 90% or higher. On this clonotype itself: This receptor's antigen is unknown. No much larger clone is present one base from it, and per-base qualities are unavailable.

From the cysteine through the phenylalanine, the CDR3 covers 17 amino acids. Solely the CDR3 DNA is kept, with 51 bases framed from the first base. V loses 4 bases, J loses 0 bases, and the germline ends lie 15 bases apart. The germline V gene (reference sequence) sets CDR1 to LGHDT and CDR2 to YNNKEL. This receptor was obtained from a human donor with Susac syndrome. The chain was built from TRBV3-1 and TRBJ2-2; possibly the D gene is TRBD1, per 5 matching bases. Sample: CD8+ T cells from PBMCs. The DNA sequence is as follows: TGTGCCAGCAGCCCCCCCCCAGGGCGATCGAACACCGGGGAGCTGTTTTTT. It is translated as CASSPPPGRSNTGELFF.